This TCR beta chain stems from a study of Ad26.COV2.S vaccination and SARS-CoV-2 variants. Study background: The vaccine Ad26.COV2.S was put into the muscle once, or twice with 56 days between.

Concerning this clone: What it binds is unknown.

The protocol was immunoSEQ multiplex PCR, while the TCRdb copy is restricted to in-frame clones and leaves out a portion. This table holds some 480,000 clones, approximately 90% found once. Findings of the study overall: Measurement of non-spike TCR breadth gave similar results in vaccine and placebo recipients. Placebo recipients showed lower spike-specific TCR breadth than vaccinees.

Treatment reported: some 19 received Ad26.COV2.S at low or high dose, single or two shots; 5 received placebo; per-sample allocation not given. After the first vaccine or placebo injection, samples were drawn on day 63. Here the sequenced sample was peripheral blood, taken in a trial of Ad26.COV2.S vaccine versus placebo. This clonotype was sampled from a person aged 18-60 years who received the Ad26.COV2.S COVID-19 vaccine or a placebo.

The CDR3 loop reads CASSYNREGTGELFF. In DNA, the CDR3 is TGTGCCAGCAGTTACAACCGCGAGGGCACCGGGGAGCTGTTTTTT. The rearrangement links TRBV6-6 to TRBJ2-2; maybe TRBD2 (5 bases). The CDR3 is 15 amino acids. Germline CDR1 and CDR2: MNHNY and SVGAGI (reference sequence). Deletions cut 2 bases from V and 4 bases from J, with 11 bases between.